This TCR beta chain was sequenced during a study of OX40 agonist ivuxolimab in advanced cancers. As for the study in general: Across the patients, intravenous ivuxolimab was delivered every 2 weeks at 0.01 to 10 mg/kg. Anti-PD-1, anti-PD-L1 or anti-CTLA-4 therapy given earlier was allowed, and 40% had some.

The CDR3 sequence is 15 residues long. Trimming pared 6 bases from V and 0 bases from J, leaving 11 bases between. Germline CDR1 SNHLY, CDR2 FYNNEI. Using immunoSEQ multiplex PCR, the repertoire was profiled, and TCRdb retains in-frame clones only, with some absent. In the table there are tens of thousands of clones, 89% of which are singletons. This clonotype was obtained from an adult with an advanced solid tumor such as melanoma, head and neck, liver or kidney cancer. The source material was CD4+ or CD8+ T cells sorted from blood, sampled in a trial of the OX40 agonist ivuxolimab. The J gene is TRBJ2-2, the V gene TRBV2; possible D gene TRBD1, 6 bases. The chain's CDR3 is CASRPDRTNTGELFF. The DNA of the CDR3 is TGTGCCAGCAGACCCGACAGGACGAACACCGGGGAGCTGTTTTTT.